A single T cell receptor beta chain is shown here with its context. The data derive from a study of blood T cell repertoires in COVID-19. Whole-study context: PBMCs, B-cell-depleted T cells, or T cells provided the cDNA or gDNA that made up the material.

CDR3 length equals 16 residues. V shed 3 bases and J 7 bases; nucleotides not matched to a gene: 10. CDR1 is KGHSH, CDR2 LQKENI, per germline. Here immunoSEQ multiplex PCR was the method, and the copy in TCRdb shows in-frame clones only, minus some. The sample includes about 280,000 clones, 85% of them seen just once. The sequenced sample consisted of PBMCs or T cells enriched from blood (not recorded which). The V gene is TRBV18, the J gene TRBJ2-7, with 12 bases that match TRBD1. This clonotype originated in a woman aged 50 to 60 who had recovered from COVID-19. In DNA, the CDR3 is TGTGCCAGCTCACCTCCACCGGGACAGGGGGCGCGAGAGCAGTACTTC. Translating gives CASSPPPGQGAREQYF.